This TCR beta chain was identified during a study of cytotoxic CD8 clonotypes in ibrutinib-treated CLL (dated by TCRdb to the early 2020s). Study-level background: The cohort had about a dozen relapsed/refractory and roughly 14 treatment-naive patients; 17 were IGHV unmutated. Of the 90 or so participants in the trial, about two dozen had longitudinal samples available. Samples averaged about 260,000 productive templates and tens of thousands of productive rearrangements. Cryopreserved peripheral blood mononuclear cells were collected before treatment, at response, and at either disease progression or sustained remission. Partial responses were observed in roughly 24 patients and complete responses in 2; after a median follow-up of around 68 months, remission was maintained in 15 or so patients and progression was observed in some 12. Response samples were obtained after a median of around eleven months of treatment, with a range of roughly 6 to 40 months.

The investigation overall reported the following: An increase in clonality was observed at ibrutinib response, with clonality remaining stable during sustained remission and falling back toward baseline at progression. At baseline, clonality was higher than in age-matched healthy donors and showed a strong correlation with circulating CD8+ T-cell counts. Sampling times were not matched between patients in sustained remission and patients whose disease was progressing, and lymph node repertoires were not examined. Public clonotypes were rare and either contracted or stayed stable during treatment, and the rise in clonality at ibrutinib response reflected the expansion of private clonotypes.

CDR1 is given as MNHNS and CDR2 as SASEGT, both from the germline V gene. Inclusive of the bounding cysteine and phenylalanine, the CDR3 is 14 residues long. The retained sequence is limited to the CDR3, 42 bases, with the frame set at the first base. Compared with germline, V lacks 4 bases and J lacks 7 bases; bases without a gene match: 1. As for this clone: There is no known antigen for this receptor. Base quality data are lacking; no much larger clone is found one base away.

Each clonotype received, on average, around 10x coverage in deep resolution sequencing performed on a MiSeq, where the target depth lay between 1 in 1 million and 1 in 200,000 T cells. The immunoSEQ hsTCRB Kit was used to generate the TCR beta libraries. As for how the authors treated the data: ImmunoSEQ Data Assistant and ImmunoSEQ Analyzer were used for data analysis, and V, D and J genes were assigned according to IMGT definitions. Clonality, with values ranging from 0 to 1, was calculated as one minus the normalized Shannon entropy of productive rearrangement frequencies. Public clonotype analysis was restricted to overrepresented clonotypes comprising at least 0.05% of each patient's repertoire. Repertoires from some 13 age-matched healthy donors in immuneACCESS were used as clonality controls. TCRdb re-hosts the immuneACCESS table, in-frame sequences only. Its copies lack some clones; in the studies checked, an unresolved V gene accounts for under half of them, and the cause for the rest is not known. The DNA gave D and trimming, while V, J and clone size come from that table. The sample table shows about 30,000 clones, and 45% to 65% are seen once. The top ten clonotypes cover 5.1% of the sample.

For TCR beta library preparation, about 2 micrograms of genomic DNA were extracted from the cryopreserved PBMCs. Longitudinal blood samples from CLL patients on ibrutinib monotherapy underwent high-throughput TCR beta sequencing. The patients took part in an open-label, single-center phase 2 trial of ibrutinib monotherapy. The receptor's source is a human donor with chronic lymphocytic leukemia. The receptor chain draws on TRBV6-1 and TRBJ2-1; 13 middle bases align to TRBD2. The material sequenced was PBMCs, taken before ibrutinib treatment. CDR3 protein: CASSGTSGRNEQFF. The base sequence is TGTGCCAGCAGTGGGACTAGCGGGAGAAATGAGCAGTTCTTC.